These T cell receptor beta chains were read from a single sample in a study of regulatory T cells in long-lasting Graves disease. TCRdb independently ran MiXCR on the multiplex PCR reads; one entry per CDR3 protein. Of roughly 430,000 distinct CDR3 sequences listed, 21% are singletons. The sample in question was peripheral blood mononuclear cells (PBMCs), obtained when the disease was refractory, from a patient treated with antithyroid drugs. These receptors all stem from a female donor with Graves disease. CDR3s include the opening cysteine and the closing phenylalanine or tryptophan. A D gene is named only where the DNA matches it firmly. Clone size appears in some rows only: once, few, many, or a class for an expanded clone.

d_call,clone_size,v_call,j_call,cdr3_aa,cdr3_nt
TRBD1,many,TRBV12-3/TRBV12-4,TRBJ2-7,CASSPKDSQGTDEQYF,TGTGCCAGCAGTCCCAAGGACTCACAGGGGACCGACGAGCAGTACTTC
.,few,TRBV28,TRBJ1-5,CASSLTPGVSNQPQHF,TGTGCCAGCAGTTTAACCCCAGGGGTTAGCAATCAGCCCCAGCATTTT
.,few,TRBV6-2/TRBV6-3,TRBJ2-3,CASSEKIYPGDTQYF,TGTGCCAGCAGTGAAAAAATCTATCCGGGAGATACGCAGTATTTT
TRBD1,many,TRBV3-1,TRBJ1-1,CASSQVSGGKRNTEAFF,TGTGCCAGCAGCCAAGTGTCAGGGGGCAAACGGAACACTGAAGCTTTCTTT
TRBD2,many,TRBV6-2/TRBV6-3,TRBJ2-5,CASSYSGGSGETQYF,TGTGCCAGCAGTTACTCGGGCGGGAGTGGGGAGACCCAGTACTTC
.,many,TRBV28,TRBJ2-4,CASSLGTSNEYF,TGTGCCAGCAGTTTAGGAACTAGCAATGAGTACTTC
.,many,TRBV12-3/TRBV12-4,TRBJ2-6,CASSFRQSGANVLTF,TGTGCCAGCAGTTTTCGGCAGTCTGGGGCCAACGTCCTGACTTTC
.,many,TRBV19,TRBJ2-7,CASSIDGTLSSYEQYF,TGTGCCAGTAGTATCGACGGGACGTTAAGCTCCTACGAGCAGTACTTC
TRBD1,.,TRBV5-1,TRBJ1-5,CASSLGQGGPQHF,TGCGCCAGCAGCTTAGGACAGGGCGGCCCCCAGCATTTT
.,.,TRBV11-2,TRBJ2-5,CASSLAIAGETQYF,TGTGCCAGCAGCTTAGCGATTGCGGGAGAGACCCAGTACTTC
TRBD2,many,TRBV11-2,TRBJ2-7,CASSFQTSGGEQYF,TGTGCCAGCAGCTTCCAGACTAGCGGGGGGGAGCAGTACTTC
.,many,TRBV28,TRBJ1-1,CASNFVGGRGVNTEAFF,TGTGCCAGCAACTTCGTGGGGGGAAGAGGGGTGAACACTGAAGCTTTCTTT
.,.,TRBV19,TRBJ1-5,CASSDYKRNQPQHF,TGTGCCAGTAGCGATTACAAACGCAATCAGCCCCAGCATTTT
TRBD1,many,TRBV28,TRBJ2-7,CASSKQGYEQYF,TGTGCCAGCAGTAAACAGGGGTACGAGCAGTACTTC
TRBD1,once,TRBV28,TRBJ2-1,CASSPPPGQGSSYNEQFF,TGTGCCAGCAGTCCCCCCCCAGGACAGGGCAGCTCCTACAATGAGCAGTTCTTC
.,.,TRBV30,TRBJ2-1,CAWRQPSNEQFF,TGTGCCTGGAGACAGCCGTCCAATGAGCAGTTCTTC
TRBD2,.,TRBV10-2,TRBJ2-7,CASGGPSGSYEQYF,TGCGCCAGCGGAGGGCCTAGCGGATCCTACGAGCAGTACTTC
TRBD1,few,TRBV5-5,TRBJ1-4,CASSLRQGSTTNEKLFF,TGTGCCAGCAGCTTGAGACAGGGCTCAACGACTAATGAAAAACTGTTTTTT
.,few,TRBV5-1,TRBJ1-1,CASSLNPGMNTEAFF,TGCGCCAGCAGCTTGAATCCAGGGATGAACACTGAAGCTTTCTTT
TRBD2,many,TRBV28,TRBJ2-7,CASRPTSGVTYEQYF,TGTGCCAGCAGACCGACTAGCGGGGTAACCTACGAGCAGTACTTC
TRBD1,.,TRBV20-1,TRBJ2-7,CSVDRASYEQYF,TGCAGTGTCGACAGGGCGTCCTACGAGCAGTACTTC
.,.,TRBV20-1,TRBJ2-7,CSAAKGDSYEQYF,TGCAGTGCAGCAAAGGGGGACTCCTACGAGCAGTACTTC
TRBD2,many,TRBV20-1,TRBJ2-4,CSAVGTSGPRVGQYF,TGCAGTGCTGTCGGGACTAGCGGGCCTAGGGTGGGTCAGTACTTC
.,many,TRBV6-1,TRBJ2-7,CASSEAGRVAYEQYF,TGTGCCAGCAGTGAAGCCGGCCGAGTAGCCTACGAGCAGTACTTC
.,many,TRBV6-1,TRBJ1-1,CASRPQGNTEAFF,TGTGCCAGCAGGCCGCAGGGGAACACTGAAGCTTTCTTT
TRBD1,.,TRBV4-1,TRBJ1-2,CASSQESFTGGSYGYTF,TGCGCCAGCAGCCAAGAATCGTTTACAGGGGGCAGTTATGGCTACACCTTC
TRBD1,many,TRBV28,TRBJ1-5,CASSIQGQGHQPQHF,TGTGCCAGCAGCATACAGGGACAGGGCCATCAGCCCCAGCATTTT
TRBD2,many,TRBV15,TRBJ2-1,CATSRDIGGRSYNEQFF,TGTGCCACCAGCAGAGATATTGGCGGGAGGTCCTACAATGAGCAGTTCTTC
.,many,TRBV7-8,TRBJ1-1,CASSLVQGLRNTEAFF,TGTGCCAGCAGCTTAGTTCAGGGGCTACGGAACACTGAAGCTTTCTTT
TRBD1,many,TRBV10-2,TRBJ1-1,CASSDRVSVNTEAFF,TGCGCCAGCAGCGACAGGGTTAGCGTGAACACTGAAGCTTTCTTT
.,many,TRBV28,TRBJ1-1,CASSSTPGLEEAFF,TGTGCCAGCAGTTCGACACCGGGACTAGAAGAAGCTTTCTTT
TRBD1,many,TRBV18,TRBJ1-5,CASSPFAGGDQPQHF,TGTGCCAGCTCACCATTCGCAGGGGGAGATCAGCCCCAGCATTTT
TRBD2,.,TRBV15,TRBJ2-7,CVTSRGEGSYEQYF,TGTGTCACCAGCAGAGGGGAGGGTTCCTACGAGCAGTACTTC
TRBD2,many,TRBV12-3/TRBV12-4,TRBJ2-5,CASSLGLTSDQETQYF,TGTGCCAGCAGTTTAGGGCTAACTAGCGACCAAGAGACCCAGTACTTC
.,.,TRBV5-6,TRBJ1-4,CASSFISPDEKLFF,TGTGCCAGCAGCTTTATTAGCCCGGATGAAAAACTGTTTTTT